The clone carrying this T cell receptor (beta chain) was recorded at least ten times. As yet, its antigen is unknown. This sample was taken from a study of T cells in Graves' hyperthyroidism and ophthalmopathy. From RNA transcripts, TCR beta CDR3 regions were amplified. First-round RT-PCR with HTBI primers amplified the TCR CDR3 region. TCRdb re-derived calls from the multiplex PCR reads in MiXCR, one entry per CDR3 protein. The top ten hold 26% of the sample, which has about 550,000 distinct CDR3 sequences, less than 25% seen once. Study-wide results and caveats: Blood also carried most thyroid clonotypes expanded above 0.001.

The CDR3 is made up of 14 amino acids. Trimming took off 1 base at V and 5 bases at J, with 9 bases between the two ends. CDR1 LNHNV and CDR2 YYDKDF come from the germline V gene (reference sequence). This sequence originates from a man between 18 and 29 years old with Graves' hyperthyroidism. The sample consisted of blood. The rearrangement uses TRBV15 and TRBJ1-5, with a possible D match to TRBD1 (6 bases). The CDR3: CATSRGGAHQPQHF. The CDR3 DNA sequence: TGTGCCACCAGCAGAGGGGGGGCCCATCAGCCCCAGCATTTT.